The sequence of this TCR beta chain was determined in a study of T cells after posttransplantation cyclophosphamide. This clone has a single count. Its antigen remains unknown. General observations from the study: Skin or GI-infiltrating T cells shared few TRB sequences with blood. Donor-recipient repertoire similarity was low at 1-2 months, rising over year one. Recipient CMV seropositivity and CMV reactivation strongly tracked TRB clonality.

TCRdb's copy holds only in-frame clones and misses some; the assay was immunoSEQ multiplex PCR. Here the sample spans tens of thousands of clones, around 80% being singletons. Cyclophosphamide on days +3 and +4 followed busulfan-fludarabine conditioning and a marrow graft. The sample here was CD4+ T cells sorted from blood, taken roughly 250 weeks after a stem cell transplant with posttransplant cyclophosphamide. The clonotype originates from a female patient aged 40-49 years who received an allogeneic stem cell transplant from a related donor, was CMV-positive, and had no GVHD. The T cells may come from the graft donor.

The CDR3 coding sequence is TGCGCCAGCAGCTTACAGGGGTCGACTAATGAAAAACTGTTTTTT. Protein product: CASSLQGSTNEKLFF. V gene TRBV5-1 combines with J gene TRBJ1-4, with TRBD1 matching 7 bases. The ends lost 2 bases at V and 2 bases at J; junction bases unmatched: 3. This CDR3 is built from 15 residues. CDR1 and CDR2 (germline): SGHRS, YFSETQ.